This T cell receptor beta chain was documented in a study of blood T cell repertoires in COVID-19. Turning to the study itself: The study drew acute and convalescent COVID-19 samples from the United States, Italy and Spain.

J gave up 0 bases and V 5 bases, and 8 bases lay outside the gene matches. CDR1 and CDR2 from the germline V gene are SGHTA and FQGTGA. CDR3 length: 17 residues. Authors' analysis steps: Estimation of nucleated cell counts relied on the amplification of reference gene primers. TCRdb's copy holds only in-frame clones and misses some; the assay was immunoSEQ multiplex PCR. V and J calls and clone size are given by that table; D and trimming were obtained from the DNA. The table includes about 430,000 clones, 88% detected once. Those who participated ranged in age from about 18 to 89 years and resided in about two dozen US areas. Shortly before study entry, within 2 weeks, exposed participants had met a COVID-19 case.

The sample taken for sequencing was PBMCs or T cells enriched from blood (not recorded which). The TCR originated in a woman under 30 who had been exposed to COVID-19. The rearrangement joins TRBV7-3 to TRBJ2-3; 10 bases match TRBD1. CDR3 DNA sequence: TGTGCCAGCAGCCCGAGGACAGGGGGACTCAGCACAGATACGCAGTATTTT. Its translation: CASSPRTGGLSTDTQYF.